This T cell receptor beta chain is from a study of blood T cell repertoires in COVID-19 (dated by TCRdb to about 2020). Turning to the overall study: Samples from collaborators originated in the United States, Italy and Spain and spanned both the acute and convalescent phases of COVID-19. The prospective study material was composed of cDNA or gDNA derived from T cells, B-cell-depleted T cells, or PBMCs. Deeply sampled blood TCRbeta repertoires from subjects exposed to, actively infected with, or recovered from COVID-19 were included in the dataset. The repertoires were released in a freely available public database intended as a resource for research on the immune response to SARS-CoV-2. Samples were obtained from the ongoing ImmuneRACE study (first 160 participants) and from some 1,300 subjects provided by 6 global collaborators. A de-identified subject ID, COVID-19 status, age in years and sex were almost always included in the sample metadata. HLA class I and class II types, where available, came from metadata supplied by the sample provider rather than from assay-based typing. The paper as a whole reports these results and caveats: Clinical and demographic metadata were provided uncurated, with the amount varying by source and participant.

With regard to this clone: This clone's antigen is unknown. No much larger clone exists at a distance of one base, and base qualities are not known.

Each collaborating institution followed its own protocols to collect whole blood in K2EDTA tubes. For TCRbeta analysis, collaborators shipped samples as frozen whole blood, isolated PBMCs, or DNA extracted from either of those sample types. TCRbeta CDR3 regions were amplified from genomic DNA using the immunoSEQ Assay, a bias-controlled multiplex PCR. For the original study's pipeline: Nucleated cell counts per sample were estimated from amplification of reference gene primers within the assay. To quantify the absolute abundance of each unique TCRbeta CDR3 rearrangement, sequence reads were collapsed and filtered. For each sample, productive Simpson clonality was calculated as the square root of Simpson's diversity index over productive rearrangements. Not all clones reach the TCRdb copy of this immuneACCESS table, which keeps in-frame sequences only. Checked studies attribute under half of the gap to unresolved V genes and leave the rest unexplained. The V and J calls and clone size are taken from that table; D and trimming were inferred from the DNA. This sample has 70,000 to 75,000 clones in its table, and just over 85% of those were observed once. The ten largest clones take up approximately 4.8% of the sample.

Inclusive of the bounding cysteine and phenylalanine, the CDR3 is 15 residues long. Just CDR3 DNA is preserved here, 45 bases in frame from base 1. V is cut by 4 bases and J by 5 bases, and the space between the germline ends is 18 bases. CDR1 is given as SGHRS and CDR2 as YFSETQ, both from the germline V gene. Sequencing was performed on peripheral blood. In this chain, TRBV5-1 is recombined with TRBJ2-5; the D gene is perhaps TRBD2, from 5 matching bases. The source of this sequence is a human donor in a cohort sampled during active COVID-19. This receptor has the CDR3 CASSASVPGGETQYF. The DNA sequence follows: TGCGCCAGCAGCGCCTCGGTTCCCGGCGGGGAGACCCAGTACTTC.